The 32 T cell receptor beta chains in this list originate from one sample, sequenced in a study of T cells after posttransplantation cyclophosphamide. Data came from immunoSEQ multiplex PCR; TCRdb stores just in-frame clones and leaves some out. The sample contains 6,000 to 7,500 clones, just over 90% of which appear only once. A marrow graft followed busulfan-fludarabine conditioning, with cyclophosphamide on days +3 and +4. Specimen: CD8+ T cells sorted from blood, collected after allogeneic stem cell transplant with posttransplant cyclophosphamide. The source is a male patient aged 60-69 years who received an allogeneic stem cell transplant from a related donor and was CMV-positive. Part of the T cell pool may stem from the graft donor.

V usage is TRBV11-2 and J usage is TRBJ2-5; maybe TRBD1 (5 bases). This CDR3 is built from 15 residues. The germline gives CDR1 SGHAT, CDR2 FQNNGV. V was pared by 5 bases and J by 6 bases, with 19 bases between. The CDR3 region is CASSARKQAIQTQYF. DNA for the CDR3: TGTGCCAGCAGCGCCAGGAAACAGGCGATACAGACCCAGTACTTC.

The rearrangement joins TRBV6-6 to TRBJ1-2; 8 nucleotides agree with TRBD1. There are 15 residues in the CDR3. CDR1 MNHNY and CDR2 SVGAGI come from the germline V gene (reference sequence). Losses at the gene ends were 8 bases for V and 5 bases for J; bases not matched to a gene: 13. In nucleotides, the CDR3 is TGTGCCAGCCTGGCCTGGACAGGGAATAGATATGGCTACACCTTC. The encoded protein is CASLAWTGNRYGYTF.

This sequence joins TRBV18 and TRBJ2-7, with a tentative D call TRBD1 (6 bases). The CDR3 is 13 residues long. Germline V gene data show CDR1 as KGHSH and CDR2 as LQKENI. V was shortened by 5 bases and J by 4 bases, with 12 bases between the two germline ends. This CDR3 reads CASSSRGSYEQYF. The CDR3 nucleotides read TGTGCCAGCTCATCGAGGGGGAGTTACGAGCAGTACTTC. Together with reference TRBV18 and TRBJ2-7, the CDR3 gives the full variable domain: NAGVMQNPRHLVRRRGQEARLRCSPMKGHSHVYWYRQLPEEGLKFMVYLQKENIIDESGMPKERFSAEFPKEGPSILRIQQVVRGDSAAYFCASSSRGSYEQYFGPGTRLTVT.

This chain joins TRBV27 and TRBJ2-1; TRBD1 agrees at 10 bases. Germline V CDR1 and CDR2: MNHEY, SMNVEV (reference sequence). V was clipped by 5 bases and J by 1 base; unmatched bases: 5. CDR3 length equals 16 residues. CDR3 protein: CASSPPDRGSYNEQFF. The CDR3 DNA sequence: TGTGCCAGCAGTCCGCCGGACAGGGGGTCCTACAATGAGCAGTTCTTC.

The CDR3 coding sequence is TGTGCCAGCAGCCCCGGTAGCGGGTTTTTTACCTACGAGCAGTACTTC. It is translated as CASSPGSGFFTYEQYF. The chain couples TRBV7-8 to TRBJ2-7; 7 bases agree with TRBD2. The ends lost 5 bases at V and 2 bases at J; junction bases unmatched: 12. The CDR3 extends over 16 amino acids. Germline values: CDR1 SGHVS, CDR2 FQNEAQ. Complete variable domain (other parts from reference TRBV7-8 and TRBJ2-7): GAGVSQSPRYKVAKRGQDVALRCDPISGHVSLFWYQQALGQGPEFLTYFQNEAQLDKSGLPSDRFFAERPEGSVSTLKIQRTQQEDSAVYLCASSPGSGFFTYEQYFGPGTRLTVT.

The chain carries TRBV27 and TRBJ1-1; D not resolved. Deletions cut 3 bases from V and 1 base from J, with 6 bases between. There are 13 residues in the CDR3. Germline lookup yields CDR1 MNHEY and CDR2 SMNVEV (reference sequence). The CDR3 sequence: CASSLRENTEAFF. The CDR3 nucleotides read TGTGCCAGCAGTTTGCGGGAGAACACTGAAGCTTTCTTT.

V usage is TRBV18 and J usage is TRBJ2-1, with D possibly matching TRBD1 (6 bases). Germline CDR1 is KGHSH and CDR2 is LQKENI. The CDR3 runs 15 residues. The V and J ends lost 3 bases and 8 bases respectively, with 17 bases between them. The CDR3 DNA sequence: TGTGCCAGCTCACCGCCTAGACAGGAGGCCCATGAGCAGTTCTTC. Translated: CASSPPRQEAHEQFF.

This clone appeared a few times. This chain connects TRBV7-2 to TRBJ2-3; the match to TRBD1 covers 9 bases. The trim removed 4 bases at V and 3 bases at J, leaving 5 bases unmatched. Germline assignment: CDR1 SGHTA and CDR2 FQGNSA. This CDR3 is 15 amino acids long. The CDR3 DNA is TGTGCCAGCAGCTCCACAGGGGGCAGGACAGATACGCAGTATTTT. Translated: CASSSTGGRTDTQYF.

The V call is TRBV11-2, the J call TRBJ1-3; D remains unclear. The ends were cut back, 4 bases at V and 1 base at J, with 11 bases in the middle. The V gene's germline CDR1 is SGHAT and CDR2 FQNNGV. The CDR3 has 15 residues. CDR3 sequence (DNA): TGTGCCAGCAGCTCTAGGCCTATTTCTGGAAACACCATATATTTT. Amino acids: CASSSRPISGNTIYF. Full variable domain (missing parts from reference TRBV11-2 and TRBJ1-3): EAGVAQSPRYKIIEKRQSVAFWCNPISGHATLYWYQQILGQGPKLLIQFQNNGVVDDSQLPKDRFSAERLKGVDSTLKIQPAKLEDSAVYLCASSSRPISGNTIYFGEGSWLTVV.

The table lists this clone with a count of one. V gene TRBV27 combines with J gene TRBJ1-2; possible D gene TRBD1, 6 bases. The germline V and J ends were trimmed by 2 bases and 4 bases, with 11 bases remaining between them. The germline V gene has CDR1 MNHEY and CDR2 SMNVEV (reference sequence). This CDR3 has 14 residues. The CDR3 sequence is CASSLATGSYGYTF. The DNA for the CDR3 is TGTGCCAGCAGTTTAGCAACAGGGTCCTATGGCTACACCTTC.

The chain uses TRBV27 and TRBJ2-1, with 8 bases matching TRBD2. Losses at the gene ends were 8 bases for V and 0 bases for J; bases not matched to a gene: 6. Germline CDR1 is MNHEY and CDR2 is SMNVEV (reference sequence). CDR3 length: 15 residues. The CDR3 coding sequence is TGTGCCAGCGGGGTAGCGGGGAGCTCCTACAATGAGCAGTTCTTC. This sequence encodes CASGVAGSSYNEQFF.

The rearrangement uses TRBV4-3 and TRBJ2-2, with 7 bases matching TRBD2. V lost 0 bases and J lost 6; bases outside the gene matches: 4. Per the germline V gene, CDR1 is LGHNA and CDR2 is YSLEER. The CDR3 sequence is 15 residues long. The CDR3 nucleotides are TGCGCCAGCAGCCAAGATACTAGCGTAGCCGGGGAGCTGTTTTTT. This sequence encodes CASSQDTSVAGELFF.

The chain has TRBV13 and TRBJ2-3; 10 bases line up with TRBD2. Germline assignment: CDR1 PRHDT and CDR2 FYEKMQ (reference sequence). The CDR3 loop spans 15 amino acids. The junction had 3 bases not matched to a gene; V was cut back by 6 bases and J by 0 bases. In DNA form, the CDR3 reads TGTGCCAGCAGGGGGACTAGCGCCAGCACAGATACGCAGTATTTT. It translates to CASRGTSASTDTQYF.

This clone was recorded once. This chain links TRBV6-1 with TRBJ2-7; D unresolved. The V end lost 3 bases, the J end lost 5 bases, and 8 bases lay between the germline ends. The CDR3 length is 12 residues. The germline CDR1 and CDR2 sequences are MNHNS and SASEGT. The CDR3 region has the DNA TGTGCCAGCAGTGACGGGTACCACGAGCAGTACTTC. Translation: CASSDGYHEQYF.

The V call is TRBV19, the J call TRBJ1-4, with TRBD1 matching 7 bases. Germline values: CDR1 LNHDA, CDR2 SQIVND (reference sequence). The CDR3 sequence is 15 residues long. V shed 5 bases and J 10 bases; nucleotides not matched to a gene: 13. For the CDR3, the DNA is TGTGCCAGTAGTTTGGGGACAGATACCCTTGGAAAACTGTTTTTT. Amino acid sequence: CASSLGTDTLGKLFF.

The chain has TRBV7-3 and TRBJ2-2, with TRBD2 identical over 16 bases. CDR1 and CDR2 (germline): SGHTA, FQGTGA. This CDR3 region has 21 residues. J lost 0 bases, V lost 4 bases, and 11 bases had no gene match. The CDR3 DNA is TGTGCCAGCAGCTGGGCCCCGGTAGGGACTAGCGGGGGGGCGAACACCGGGGAGCTGTTTTTT. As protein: CASSWAPVGTSGGANTGELFF.

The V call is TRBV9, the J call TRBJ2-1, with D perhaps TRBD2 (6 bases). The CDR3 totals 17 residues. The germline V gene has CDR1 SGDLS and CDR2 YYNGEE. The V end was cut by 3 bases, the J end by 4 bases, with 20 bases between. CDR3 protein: CASSGNPIADYYNEQFF. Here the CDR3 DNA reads TGTGCCAGCAGCGGAAACCCAATAGCGGACTATTACAATGAGCAGTTCTTC. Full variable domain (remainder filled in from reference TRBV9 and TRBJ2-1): DSGVTQTPKHLITATGQRVTLRCSPRSGDLSVYWYQQSLDQGLQFLIQYYNGEERAKGNILERFSAQQFPDLHSELNLSSLELGDSALYFCASSGNPIADYYNEQFFGPGTRLTVL.

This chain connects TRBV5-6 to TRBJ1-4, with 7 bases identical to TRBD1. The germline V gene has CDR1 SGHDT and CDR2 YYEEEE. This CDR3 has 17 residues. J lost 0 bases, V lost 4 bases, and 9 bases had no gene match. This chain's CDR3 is CASSHLGTASTNEKLFF. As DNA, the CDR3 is TGTGCCAGCAGCCACTTGGGGACAGCCTCAACTAATGAAAAACTGTTTTTT. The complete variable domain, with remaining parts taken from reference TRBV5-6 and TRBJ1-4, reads DAGVTQSPTHLIKTRGQQVTLRCSPKSGHDTVSWYQQALGQGPQFIFQYYEEEERQRGNFPDRFSGHQFPNYSSELNVNALLLGDSALYLCASSHLGTASTNEKLFFGSGTQLSVL.

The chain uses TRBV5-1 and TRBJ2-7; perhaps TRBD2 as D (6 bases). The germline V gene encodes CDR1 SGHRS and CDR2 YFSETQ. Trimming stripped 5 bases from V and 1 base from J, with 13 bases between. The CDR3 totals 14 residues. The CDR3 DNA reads TGCGCCAGCAGGACGGCCGGGGGATCCTACGAGCAGTACTTC. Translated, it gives CASRTAGGSYEQYF.

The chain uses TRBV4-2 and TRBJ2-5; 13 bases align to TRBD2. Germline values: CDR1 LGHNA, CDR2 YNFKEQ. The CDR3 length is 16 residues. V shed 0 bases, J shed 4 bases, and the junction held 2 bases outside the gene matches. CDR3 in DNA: TGTGCCAGCAGCCAAGATACTAGCGGGGGGGCAGAGACCCAGTACTTC. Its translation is CASSQDTSGGAETQYF.

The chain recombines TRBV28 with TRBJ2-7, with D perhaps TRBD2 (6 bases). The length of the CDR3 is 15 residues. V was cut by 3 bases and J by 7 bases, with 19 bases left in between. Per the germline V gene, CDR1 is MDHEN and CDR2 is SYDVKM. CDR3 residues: CASSFLPFTREEQYF. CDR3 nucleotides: TGTGCCAGCAGTTTCCTCCCCTTCACCCGGGAGGAGCAGTACTTC.

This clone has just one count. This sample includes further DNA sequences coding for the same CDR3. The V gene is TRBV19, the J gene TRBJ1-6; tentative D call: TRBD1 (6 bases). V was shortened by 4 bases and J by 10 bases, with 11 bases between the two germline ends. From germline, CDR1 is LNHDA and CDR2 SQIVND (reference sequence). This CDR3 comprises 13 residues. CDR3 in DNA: TGTGCCAGTAGTACAGGGGAAAACTCACCCCTCCACTTT. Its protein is CASSTGENSPLHF.

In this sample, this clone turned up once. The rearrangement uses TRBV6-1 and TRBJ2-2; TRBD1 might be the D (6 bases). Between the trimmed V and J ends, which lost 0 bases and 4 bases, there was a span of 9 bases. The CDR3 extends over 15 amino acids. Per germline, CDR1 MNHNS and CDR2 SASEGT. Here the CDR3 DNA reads TGTGCCAGCAGTGAAGCACAGGGAGTCACCGGGGAGCTGTTTTTT. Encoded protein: CASSEAQGVTGELFF.

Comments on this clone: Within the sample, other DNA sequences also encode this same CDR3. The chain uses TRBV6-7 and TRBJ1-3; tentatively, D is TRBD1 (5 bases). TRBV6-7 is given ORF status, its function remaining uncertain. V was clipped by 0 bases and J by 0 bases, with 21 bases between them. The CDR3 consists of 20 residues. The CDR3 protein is CASSYSYVHPRQFSGNTIYF. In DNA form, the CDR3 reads TGTGCCAGCAGTTACTCCTACGTCCACCCACGACAGTTCTCTGGAAACACCATATATTTT.

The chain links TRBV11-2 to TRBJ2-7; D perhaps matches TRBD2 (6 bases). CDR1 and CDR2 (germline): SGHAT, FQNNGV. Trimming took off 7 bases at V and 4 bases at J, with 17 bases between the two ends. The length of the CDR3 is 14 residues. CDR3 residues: CASTLAIGMYEQYF. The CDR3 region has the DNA TGTGCCAGCACCCTAGCGATAGGGATGTACGAGCAGTACTTC.

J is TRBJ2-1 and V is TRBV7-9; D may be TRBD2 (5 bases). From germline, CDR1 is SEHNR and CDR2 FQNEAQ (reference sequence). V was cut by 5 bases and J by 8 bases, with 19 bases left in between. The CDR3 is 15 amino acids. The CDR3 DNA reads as TGTGCCAGCAGCCCGAGGGATGCGCTTGTGGATGAGCAGTTCTTC. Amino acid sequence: CASSPRDALVDEQFF.

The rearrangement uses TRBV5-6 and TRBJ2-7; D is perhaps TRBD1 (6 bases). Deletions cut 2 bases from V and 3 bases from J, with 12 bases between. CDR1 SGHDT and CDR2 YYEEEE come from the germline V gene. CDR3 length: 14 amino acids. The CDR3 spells CASSFLGGSYEQYF. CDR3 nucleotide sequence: TGTGCCAGCAGCTTTCTAGGGGGTAGCTACGAGCAGTACTTC.

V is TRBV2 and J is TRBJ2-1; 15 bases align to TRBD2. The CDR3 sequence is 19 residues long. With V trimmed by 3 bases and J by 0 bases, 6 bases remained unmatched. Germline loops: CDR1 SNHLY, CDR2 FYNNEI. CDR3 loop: CASSDPGTSGGSSYNEQFF. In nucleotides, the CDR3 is TGTGCCAGCAGTGACCCCGGGACTAGCGGGGGGAGCTCCTACAATGAGCAGTTCTTC.

The CDR3 sequence is CASSRTETINYGYTF. CDR3 bases: TGTGCCAGCAGTAGGACAGAAACTATAAACTATGGCTACACCTTC. V usage is TRBV5-5 and J usage is TRBJ1-2, with D perhaps matching TRBD1 (6 bases). The CDR3 loop spans 15 amino acids. V lost 5 bases to trimming and J lost 2 bases, with 16 bases between them. Germline-derived CDR1 and CDR2 are SGHKS and YYEKEE (reference sequence).

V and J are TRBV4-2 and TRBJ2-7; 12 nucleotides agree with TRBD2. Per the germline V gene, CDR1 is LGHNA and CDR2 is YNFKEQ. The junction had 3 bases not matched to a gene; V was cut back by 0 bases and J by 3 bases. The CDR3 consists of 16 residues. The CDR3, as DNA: TGTGCCAGCAGCCAAGAAACTAGCGGGGGGAGCTACGAGCAGTACTTC. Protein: CASSQETSGGSYEQYF.

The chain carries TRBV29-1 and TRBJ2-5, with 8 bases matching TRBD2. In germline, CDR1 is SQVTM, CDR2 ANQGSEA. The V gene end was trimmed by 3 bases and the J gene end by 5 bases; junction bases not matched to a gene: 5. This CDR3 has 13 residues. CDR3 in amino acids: CSVDGTSRETQYF. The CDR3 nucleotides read TGCAGCGTTGACGGGACTAGTAGGGAGACCCAGTACTTC.

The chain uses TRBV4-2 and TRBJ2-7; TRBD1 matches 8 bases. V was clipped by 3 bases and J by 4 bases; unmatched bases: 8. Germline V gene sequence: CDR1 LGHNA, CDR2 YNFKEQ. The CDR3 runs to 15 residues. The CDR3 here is CASSHIRDRSYEQYF. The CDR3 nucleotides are TGTGCCAGCAGCCACATCCGGGACAGGTCATACGAGCAGTACTTC.